The 8 T cell receptor beta chains below were found in one sample sequenced in a study of OX40 agonist ivuxolimab in advanced cancers. Using immunoSEQ multiplex PCR, the repertoire was profiled, and TCRdb retains in-frame clones only, with some absent. The sample lists about 69,000 clones; around 90% were seen once. The sequences come from CD4+ or CD8+ T cells sorted from blood, collected in a trial of the OX40 agonist ivuxolimab. These receptors originate from an adult with an advanced solid tumor such as melanoma, head and neck, liver or kidney cancer.

The chain links TRBV27 to TRBJ2-7; 7 bases agree with TRBD1. After removal of 7 bases from V and 6 bases from J, the junction contained 9 bases not matched to a gene. The germline V gene has CDR1 MNHEY and CDR2 SMNVEV (reference sequence). This CDR3 is 13 amino acids long. In nucleotides, the CDR3 is TGTGCCAGCACCTCCCGAGGGGGCCTCGAGCAGTACTTC. Its protein product is CASTSRGGLEQYF.

The CDR3 coding sequence is TGTGCCAGCAGTGCCCGGAGCGGAAGAACAGATACGCAGTATTTT. It is translated as CASSARSGRTDTQYF. V gene TRBV6-1 combines with J gene TRBJ2-3; maybe TRBD2 (5 bases). Germline V gene sequence: CDR1 MNHNS, CDR2 SASEGT. The CDR3 has 15 residues. Trimming took 4 bases from V and 3 from J, leaving 14 bases between them.

The rearrangement joins TRBV7-3 to TRBJ1-1; D remains ambiguous. The V end was cut by 0 bases, the J end by 5 bases, with 10 bases between. CDR3 length: 14 amino acids. Germline loops: CDR1 SGHTA, CDR2 FQGTGA. The CDR3 nucleotides are TGTGCCAGCAGCTTAACTGGGGTCTGGACTGAAGCTTTCTTT. Amino acid sequence: CASSLTGVWTEAFF. Complete variable domain (other parts from reference TRBV7-3 and TRBJ1-1): GAGVSQTPSNKVTEKGKYVELRCDPISGHTALYWYRQSLGQGPEFLIYFQGTGAADDSGLPNDRFFAVRPEGSVSTLKIQRTERGDSAVYLCASSLTGVWTEAFFGQGTRLTVV.

V usage is TRBV14 and J usage is TRBJ1-1, with D uncertain. Germline values: CDR1 SGHDN, CDR2 FVKESK. V lost 5 bases to trimming and J lost 3 bases, with 10 bases between them. CDR3 length equals 13 residues. The CDR3 DNA follows: TGTGCCAGCAGCTCTTTTCTGGACACTGAAGCTTTCTTT. Translation gives CASSSFLDTEAFF.

This chain links TRBV6-6 with TRBJ2-5, with TRBD1 matching over 7 bases. The CDR3 covers 15 residues. CDR1 is MNHNY and CDR2 is SVGAGI in the germline V gene (reference sequence). The ends lost 6 bases at V and 4 bases at J; junction bases unmatched: 11. CDR3 sequence reads: CASRPGQVQGETQYF. Here the CDR3 DNA reads TGTGCCAGCAGACCTGGACAGGTCCAAGGAGAGACCCAGTACTTC.

This rearrangement joins TRBV9 to TRBJ1-3; D not certain. This CDR3 spans 13 amino acids. Germline values: CDR1 SGDLS, CDR2 YYNGEE. V was cut by 2 bases and J by 2 bases, with 5 bases left in between. The CDR3 DNA follows: TGTGCCAGCAGCGTCAACCCTGGAAACACCATATATTTT. Amino acid sequence: CASSVNPGNTIYF. Looking up the rest from reference TRBV9 and TRBJ1-3 gives the full variable domain: DSGVTQTPKHLITATGQRVTLRCSPRSGDLSVYWYQQSLDQGLQFLIQYYNGEERAKGNILERFSAQQFPDLHSELNLSSLELGDSALYFCASSVNPGNTIYFGEGSWLTVV.

This clone was seen only once. This chain links TRBV7-6 with TRBJ2-7; TRBD2 agrees at 12 bases. J lost 5 bases, V lost 5 bases, and 10 bases had no gene match. Germline lookup yields CDR1 SGHVS and CDR2 FNYEAQ. CDR3 length: 16 residues. The CDR3 DNA is TGTGCCAGCAGCCAATGGACTAGCGGGACGGTGCACGAGCAGTACTTC. It yields the protein CASSQWTSGTVHEQYF.

This sequence joins TRBV11-2 and TRBJ2-2; maybe TRBD2 (6 bases). From germline, CDR1 is SGHAT and CDR2 FQNNGV. The CDR3 is 13 residues long. V was shortened by 6 bases and J by 6 bases, with 11 bases between the two germline ends. This CDR3 is CASRSAGPGELFF. Written as DNA, the CDR3 is TGTGCCAGCAGGTCGGCGGGGCCCGGGGAGCTGTTTTTT.